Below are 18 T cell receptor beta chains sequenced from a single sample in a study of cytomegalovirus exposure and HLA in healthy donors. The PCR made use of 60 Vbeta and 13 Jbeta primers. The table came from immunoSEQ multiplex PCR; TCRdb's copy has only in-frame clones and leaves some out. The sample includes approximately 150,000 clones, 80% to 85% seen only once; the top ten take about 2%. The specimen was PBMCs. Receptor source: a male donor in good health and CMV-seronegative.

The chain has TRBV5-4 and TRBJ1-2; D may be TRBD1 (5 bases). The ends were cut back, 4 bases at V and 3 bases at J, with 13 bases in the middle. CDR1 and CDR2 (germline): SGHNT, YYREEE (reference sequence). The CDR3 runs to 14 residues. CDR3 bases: TGTGCCAGCAGCACCGACGGGGGTTACTATGGCTACACCTTC. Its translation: CASSTDGGYYGYTF.

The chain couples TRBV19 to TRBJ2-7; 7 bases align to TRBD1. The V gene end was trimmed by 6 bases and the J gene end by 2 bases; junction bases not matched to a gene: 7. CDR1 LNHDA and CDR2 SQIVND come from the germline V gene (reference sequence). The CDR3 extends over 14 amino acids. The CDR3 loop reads CASSQTGEPYEQYF. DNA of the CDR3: TGTGCCAGTAGCCAAACAGGGGAACCCTACGAGCAGTACTTC.

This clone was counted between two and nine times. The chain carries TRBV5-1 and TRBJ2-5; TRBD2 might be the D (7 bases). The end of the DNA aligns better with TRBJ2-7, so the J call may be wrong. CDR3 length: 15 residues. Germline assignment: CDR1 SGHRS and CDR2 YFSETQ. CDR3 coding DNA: TGCGCCAGCAGCTTGGGAGGGGGGGCCGCCGGCGAGCAGTACTTC. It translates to CASSLGGGAAGEQYF.

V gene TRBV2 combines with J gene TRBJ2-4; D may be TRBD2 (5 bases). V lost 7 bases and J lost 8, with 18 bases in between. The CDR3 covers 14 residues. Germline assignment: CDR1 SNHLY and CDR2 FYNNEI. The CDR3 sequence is CASTSDGSLDIQYF. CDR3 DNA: TGTGCCAGCACCTCGGACGGGTCACTAGACATTCAGTACTTC. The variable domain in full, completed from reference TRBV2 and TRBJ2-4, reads EPEVTQTPSHQVTQMGQEVILRCVPISNHLYFYWYRQILGQKVEFLVSFYNNEISEKSEIFDDQFSVERPDGSNFTLKIRSTKLEDSAMYFCASTSDGSLDIQYFGAGTRLSVL.

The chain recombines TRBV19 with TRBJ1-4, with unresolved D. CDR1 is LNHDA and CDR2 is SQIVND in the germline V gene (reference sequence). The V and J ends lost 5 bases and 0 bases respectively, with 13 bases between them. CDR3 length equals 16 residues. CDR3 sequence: CASSDFQAATNEKLFF. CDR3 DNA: TGTGCCAGTAGTGATTTTCAGGCCGCAACTAATGAAAAACTGTTTTTT.

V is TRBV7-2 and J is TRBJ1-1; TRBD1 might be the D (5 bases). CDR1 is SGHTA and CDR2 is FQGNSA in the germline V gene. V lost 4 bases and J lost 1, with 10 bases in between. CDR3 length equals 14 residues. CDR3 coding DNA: TGTGCCAGCAGCTCCTTTGACAGGAACACTGAAGCTTTCTTT. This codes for CASSSFDRNTEAFF.

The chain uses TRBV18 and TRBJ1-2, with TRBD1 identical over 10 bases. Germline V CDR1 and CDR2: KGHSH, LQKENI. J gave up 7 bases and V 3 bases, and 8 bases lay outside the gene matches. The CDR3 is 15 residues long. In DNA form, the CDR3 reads TGTGCCAGCTCACCTTCCCGGGACAGGGGATTTGGCTACACCTTC. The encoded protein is CASSPSRDRGFGYTF.

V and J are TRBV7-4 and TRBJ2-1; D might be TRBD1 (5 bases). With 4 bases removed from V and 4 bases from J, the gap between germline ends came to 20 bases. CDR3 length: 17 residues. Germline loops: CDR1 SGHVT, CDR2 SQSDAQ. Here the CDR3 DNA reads TGTGCCAGCAGCTCCCCTTTCATCGAGACAGTTTACAATGAGCAGTTCTTC. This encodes CASSSPFIETVYNEQFF. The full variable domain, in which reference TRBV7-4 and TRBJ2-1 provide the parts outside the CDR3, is GAGVSQSPRYKVAKRGRDVALRCDSISGHVTLYWYRQTLGQGSEVLTYSQSDAQRDKSGRPSGRFSAERPERSVSTLKIQRTEQGDSAVYLCASSSPFIETVYNEQFFGPGTRLTVL.

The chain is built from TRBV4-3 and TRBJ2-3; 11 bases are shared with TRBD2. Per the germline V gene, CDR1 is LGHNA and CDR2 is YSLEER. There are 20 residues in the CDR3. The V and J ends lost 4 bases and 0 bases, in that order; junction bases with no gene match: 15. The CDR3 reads CASSLTPGLAGQRSTDTQYF. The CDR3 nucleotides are TGCGCCAGCAGCCTTACGCCCGGACTAGCGGGTCAACGAAGCACAGATACGCAGTATTTT.

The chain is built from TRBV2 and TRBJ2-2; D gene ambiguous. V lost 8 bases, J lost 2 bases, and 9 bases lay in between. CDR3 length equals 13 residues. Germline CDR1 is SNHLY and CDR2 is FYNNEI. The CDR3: CASRAPNTGELFF. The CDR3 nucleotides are TGTGCCAGCCGAGCGCCTAACACCGGGGAGCTGTTTTTT.

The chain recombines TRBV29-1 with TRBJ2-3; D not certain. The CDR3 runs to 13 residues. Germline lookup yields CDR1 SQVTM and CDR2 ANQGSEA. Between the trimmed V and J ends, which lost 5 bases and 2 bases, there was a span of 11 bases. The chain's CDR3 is CSVCAGSTDTQYF. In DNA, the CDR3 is TGCAGCGTTTGCGCAGGATCCACAGATACGCAGTATTTT.

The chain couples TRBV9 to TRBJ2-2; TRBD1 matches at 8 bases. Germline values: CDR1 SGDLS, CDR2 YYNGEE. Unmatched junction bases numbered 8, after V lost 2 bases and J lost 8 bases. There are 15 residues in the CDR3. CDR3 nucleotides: TGTGCCAGCAGCGTTGGGACAGGCCGTCTAGGGGAGCTGTTTTTT. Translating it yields CASSVGTGRLGELFF.

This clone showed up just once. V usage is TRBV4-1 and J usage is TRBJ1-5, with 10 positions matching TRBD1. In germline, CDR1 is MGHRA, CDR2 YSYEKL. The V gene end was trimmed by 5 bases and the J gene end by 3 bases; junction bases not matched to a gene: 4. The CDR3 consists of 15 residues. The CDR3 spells CASSFGTGDNQPQHF. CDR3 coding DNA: TGCGCCAGCAGCTTCGGGACAGGGGACAATCAGCCCCAGCATTTT.

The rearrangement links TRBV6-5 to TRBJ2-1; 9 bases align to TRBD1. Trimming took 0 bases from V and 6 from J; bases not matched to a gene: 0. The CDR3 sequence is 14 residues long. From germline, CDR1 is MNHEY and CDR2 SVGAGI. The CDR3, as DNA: TGTGCCAGCAGTTACTCGACAGGGGGCAATGAGCAGTTCTTC. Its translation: CASSYSTGGNEQFF.

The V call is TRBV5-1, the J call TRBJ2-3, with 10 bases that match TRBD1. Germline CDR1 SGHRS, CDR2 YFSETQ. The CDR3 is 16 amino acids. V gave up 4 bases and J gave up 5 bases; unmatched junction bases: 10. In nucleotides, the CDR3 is TGCGCCAGCAGCCTAGGGAGGGACAGGGGCTTAGATACGCAGTATTTT. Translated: CASSLGRDRGLDTQYF.

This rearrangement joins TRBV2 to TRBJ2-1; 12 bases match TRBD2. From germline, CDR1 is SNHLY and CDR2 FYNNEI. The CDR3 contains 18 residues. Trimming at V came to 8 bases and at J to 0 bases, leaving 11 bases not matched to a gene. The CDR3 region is CASLSLGLAGISYNEQFF. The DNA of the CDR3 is TGTGCCAGCTTATCACTTGGACTAGCGGGGATCTCCTACAATGAGCAGTTCTTC.

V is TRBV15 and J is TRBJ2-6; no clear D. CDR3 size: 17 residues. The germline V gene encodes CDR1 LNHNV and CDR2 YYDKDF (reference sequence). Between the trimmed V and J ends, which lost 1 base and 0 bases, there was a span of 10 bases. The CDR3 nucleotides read TGTGCCACCAGCAGAGGCAGGCCACACTCTGGGGCCAACGTCCTGACTTTC. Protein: CATSRGRPHSGANVLTF.

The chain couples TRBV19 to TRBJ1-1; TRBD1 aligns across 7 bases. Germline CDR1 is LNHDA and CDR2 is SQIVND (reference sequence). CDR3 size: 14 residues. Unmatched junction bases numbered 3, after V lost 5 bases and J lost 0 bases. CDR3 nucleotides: TGTGCCAGTAGTGAACAGGGGATGAACACTGAAGCTTTCTTT. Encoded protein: CASSEQGMNTEAFF. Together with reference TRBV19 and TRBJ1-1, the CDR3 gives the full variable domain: DGGITQSPKYLFRKEGQNVTLSCEQNLNHDAMYWYRQDPGQGLRLIYYSQIVNDFQKGDIAEGYSVSREKKESFPLTVTSAQKNPTAFYLCASSEQGMNTEAFFGQGTRLTVV.